This T cell receptor beta chain was identified in a study of vaccination and CD4 T cells after COVID-19. Turning to the study itself: In culture, cells were exposed to overlapping spike peptides from SARS-CoV-2, HCoV-NL63, HCoV-OC43 and HCoV-229E. Overall study findings and caveats: The rise in median SARS-CoV-2-reactive clonotypes, from approximately 21 to 40, was not significant. When vaccine-specific clones from convalescent patients were examined, 304 of 307 were spike mono-reactive.

Details on this clonotype: Its target is not known.

The CDR3 is made up of 11 amino acids. V gave up 2 bases and J gave up 9 bases, with 7 bases separating them. Germline V gene lookup returns CDR1 SGHAT and CDR2 FQNNGV. The Oncomine TCR Beta short-read assay was applied to DNA of cultured CD4+ T cells. Each CDR3 protein is one row after TCRdb ran MiXCR on the PCR reads. The data show approximately 19,000 distinct CDR3 sequences, with 40% to 45% seen just once and around an eighth held by the top ten. Documented treatment: 10-day PBMC culture with coronavirus spike peptide pools or control peptides (ViraFEST assay). ViraFEST used peptide pools to expand antigen-specific T cells before TCR sequencing.

The sample was CD4+ T cells from blood, cultured in vitro. The genes are TRBV11-2 and TRBJ2-5, with D uncertain. The receptor's source is a human donor who had recovered from COVID-19. The CDR3, as DNA: TGTGCCAGCAGCTTAACATACCCCCAGTACTTC. Protein: CASSLTYPQYF.